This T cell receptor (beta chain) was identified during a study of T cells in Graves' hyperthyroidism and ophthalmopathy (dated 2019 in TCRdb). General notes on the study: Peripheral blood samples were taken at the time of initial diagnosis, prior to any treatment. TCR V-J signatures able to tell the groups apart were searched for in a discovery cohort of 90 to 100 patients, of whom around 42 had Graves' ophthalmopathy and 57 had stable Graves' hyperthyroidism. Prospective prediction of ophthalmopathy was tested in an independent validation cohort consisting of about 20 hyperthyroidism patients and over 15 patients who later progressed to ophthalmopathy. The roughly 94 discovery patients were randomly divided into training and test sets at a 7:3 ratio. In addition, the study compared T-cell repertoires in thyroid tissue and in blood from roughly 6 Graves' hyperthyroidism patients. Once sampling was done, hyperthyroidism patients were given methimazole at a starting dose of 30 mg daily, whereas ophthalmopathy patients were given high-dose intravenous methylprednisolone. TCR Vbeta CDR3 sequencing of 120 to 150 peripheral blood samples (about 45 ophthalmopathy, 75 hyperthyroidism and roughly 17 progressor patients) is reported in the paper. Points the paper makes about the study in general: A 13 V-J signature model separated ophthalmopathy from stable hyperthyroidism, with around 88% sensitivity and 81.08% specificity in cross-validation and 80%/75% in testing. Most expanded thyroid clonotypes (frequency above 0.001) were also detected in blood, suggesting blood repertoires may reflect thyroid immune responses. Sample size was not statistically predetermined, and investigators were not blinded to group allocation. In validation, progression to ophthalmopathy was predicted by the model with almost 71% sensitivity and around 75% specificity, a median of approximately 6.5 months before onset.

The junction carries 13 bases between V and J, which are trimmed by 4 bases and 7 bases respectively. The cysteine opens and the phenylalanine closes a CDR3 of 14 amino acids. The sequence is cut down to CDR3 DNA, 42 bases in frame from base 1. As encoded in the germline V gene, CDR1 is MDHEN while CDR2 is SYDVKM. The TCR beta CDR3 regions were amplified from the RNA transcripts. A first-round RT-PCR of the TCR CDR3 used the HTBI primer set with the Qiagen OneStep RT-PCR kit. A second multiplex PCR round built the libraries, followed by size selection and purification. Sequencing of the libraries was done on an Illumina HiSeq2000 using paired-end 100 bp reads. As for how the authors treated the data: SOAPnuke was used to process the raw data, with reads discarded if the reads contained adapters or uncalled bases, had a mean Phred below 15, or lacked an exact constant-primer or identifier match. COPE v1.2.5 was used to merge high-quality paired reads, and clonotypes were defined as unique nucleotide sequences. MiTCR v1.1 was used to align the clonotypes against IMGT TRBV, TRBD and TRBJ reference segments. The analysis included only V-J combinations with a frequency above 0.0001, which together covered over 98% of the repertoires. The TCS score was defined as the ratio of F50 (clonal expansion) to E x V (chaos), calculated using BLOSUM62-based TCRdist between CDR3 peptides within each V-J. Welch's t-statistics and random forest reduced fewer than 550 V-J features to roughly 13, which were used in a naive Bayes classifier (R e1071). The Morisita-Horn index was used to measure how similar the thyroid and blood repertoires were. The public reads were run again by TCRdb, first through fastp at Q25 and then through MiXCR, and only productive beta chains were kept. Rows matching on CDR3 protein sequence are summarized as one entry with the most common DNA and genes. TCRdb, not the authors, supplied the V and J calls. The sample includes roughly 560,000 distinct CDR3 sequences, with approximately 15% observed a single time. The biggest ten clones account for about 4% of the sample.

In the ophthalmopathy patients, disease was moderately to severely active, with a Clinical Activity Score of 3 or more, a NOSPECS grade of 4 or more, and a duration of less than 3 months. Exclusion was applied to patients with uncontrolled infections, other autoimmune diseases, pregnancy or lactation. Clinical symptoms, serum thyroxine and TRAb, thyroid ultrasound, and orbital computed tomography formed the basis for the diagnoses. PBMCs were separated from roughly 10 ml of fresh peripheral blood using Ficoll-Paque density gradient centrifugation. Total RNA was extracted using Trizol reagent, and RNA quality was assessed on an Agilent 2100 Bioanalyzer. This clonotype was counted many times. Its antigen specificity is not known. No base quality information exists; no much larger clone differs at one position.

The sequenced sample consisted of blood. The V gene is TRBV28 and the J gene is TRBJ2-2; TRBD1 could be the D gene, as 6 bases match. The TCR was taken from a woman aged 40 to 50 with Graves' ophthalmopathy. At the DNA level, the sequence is TGTGCCAGCAGTTACAGGGAAGGGATCGGGGAGCTGTTTTTT. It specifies CASSYREGIGELFF.